Listed below are T cell receptor beta chains from one sample, sequenced in a study of T cell repertoires in cytomegalovirus infection. The antigens these receptors bind are not known. One entry per CDR3 protein, called by TCRdb with MiXCR from the reads. The data show about 770,000 distinct CDR3 sequences, with roughly 28% seen just once and around 13% held by the top ten. The sample consisted of cultured CD8+ T cells from PBMCs, taken from culture after CMV antigen stimulation. All receptors come from a human donor in good health (CMV status not recorded). Some clones in this sample may be carry-over from other donors' samples. Both conserved end residues are part of each CDR3. D genes are given only for firm matches. The size field is filled for only some rows; it gives once, few, many or a size class.

j_call clone_size d_call v_call cdr3_aa cdr3_nt
TRBJ1-1 few TRBD1 TRBV6-5 CASSVQGMRTEAFF TGTGCCAGCAGTGTACAGGGGATGCGCACTGAAGCTTTCTTT
TRBJ1-2 NA NA TRBV27 CATGWGGSYGYTF TGTGCCACCGGGTGGGGGGGTAGCTATGGCTACACCTTC
TRBJ2-7 NA TRBD1 TRBV7-9 CASSLEQGGFYEQYF TGTGCCAGCAGCTTAGAACAGGGGGGCTTCTACGAGCAGTACTTC
TRBJ2-1 many TRBD2 TRBV29-1 CSVEGIAGGYNEQFF TGCAGCGTTGAAGGGATAGCGGGGGGCTACAATGAGCAGTTCTTC
TRBJ2-3 many TRBD1 TRBV6-1 CASSEAYQGARADTQYF TGTGCCAGCAGTGAAGCGTATCAGGGGGCCCGGGCAGATACGCAGTATTTT
TRBJ1-1 few TRBD1 TRBV6-6 CASSYSDRGRTEAFF TGTGCCAGCAGTTACTCGGACAGGGGGCGGACTGAAGCTTTCTTT
TRBJ2-5 few TRBD2 TRBV7-9 CASSGLAGVQETQYF TGTGCCAGCAGCGGGCTAGCGGGGGTTCAAGAGACCCAGTACTTC
TRBJ2-1 few TRBD2 TRBV10-3 CAILVIREAEGVSYNEQFF TGTGCCATCTTAGTTATTCGGGAGGCGGAGGGAGTATCCTACAATGAGCAGTTCTTC
TRBJ1-1 few NA TRBV19 CASSIVGMNTEAFF TGTGCCAGTAGTATAGTCGGAATGAACACTGAAGCTTTCTTT
TRBJ1-5 NA NA TRBV6-6 CASSYLSRNQPQHF TGTGCCAGCAGTTACTTGTCCCGAAATCAGCCCCAGCATTTT
TRBJ2-1 NA NA TRBV6-5 CASSPSRSSNNEQFF TGTGCCAGCAGTCCCTCTAGGTCTTCCAACAATGAGCAGTTCTTC
TRBJ2-3 many NA TRBV7-2 CASSLLALDTQYF TGTGCCAGCAGCTTACTTGCCCTGGATACGCAGTATTTT
TRBJ2-7 NA TRBD1 TRBV7-4 CASSTGQGAMTYEQYF TGTGCCAGCAGCACCGGACAGGGGGCGATGACCTACGAGCAGTACTTC
TRBJ2-1 few NA TRBV7-3 CASSPGRVGENEQFF TGTGCCAGCAGCCCAGGACGGGTGGGGGAGAATGAGCAGTTCTTC
TRBJ2-5 NA NA TRBV28 CASSFRKGQETQYF TGTGCCAGCAGTTTCCGCAAGGGTCAAGAGACCCAGTACTTC
TRBJ2-5 many TRBD2 TRBV4-1 CASSQDLWTSGRETQYF TGCGCCAGCAGCCAAGATCTTTGGACTAGCGGTCGAGAGACCCAGTACTTC
TRBJ1-4 NA TRBD1 TRBV6-4 CASSDSSRDSPEKLFF TGTGCCAGCAGTGACTCCTCCCGGGACAGTCCCGAAAAACTGTTTTTT
TRBJ1-1 NA NA TRBV6-6 CAISGQKNTEAFF TGTGCCATTAGCGGACAGAAGAACACTGAAGCTTTCTTT
TRBJ1-1 few NA TRBV12-3/TRBV12-4 CASSLELWVDKLTEAFF TGTGCCAGCAGTTTAGAGCTTTGGGTGGACAAGTTGACTGAAGCTTTCTTT
TRBJ1-1 few NA TRBV27 CASSSDVGRLNTEAFF TGTGCCAGCAGTTCCGACGTGGGTAGACTGAACACTGAAGCTTTCTTT
TRBJ2-1 NA NA TRBV12-3/TRBV12-4 CASSLWGRDEQFF TGTGCCAGCAGTTTATGGGGTAGGGATGAGCAGTTCTTC
TRBJ2-1 few NA TRBV6-1 CASSEIKGGNNEQFF TGTGCCAGCAGTGAAATAAAGGGCGGGAACAATGAGCAGTTCTTC
TRBJ1-4 NA TRBD1 TRBV19 CASSMGQGARRTNEKLFF TGTGCCAGTAGTATGGGACAGGGGGCGCGAAGAACTAATGAAAAACTGTTTTTT
TRBJ1-1 once NA TRBV14 CASSLGPNSEAFF TGTGCCAGCAGCCTAGGACCTAACTCTGAAGCTTTCTTT
TRBJ1-6 few TRBD1 TRBV19 CASSPGQWSSYNSPLHF TGTGCCAGTAGTCCGGGACAGTGGAGCTCCTATAATTCACCCCTCCACTTT
TRBJ1-5 few TRBD1 TRBV12-3/TRBV12-4 CASSLVADRDEPQHF TGTGCCAGCAGTTTAGTTGCGGACAGGGATGAGCCCCAGCATTTT
TRBJ2-1 few TRBD2 TRBV5-1 CASLPGGGVWNEQFF TGCGCCAGCTTACCTGGGGGAGGGGTCTGGAACGAGCAGTTCTTC
TRBJ2-5 NA NA TRBV19 CASRSTEGQGPGETQYF TGTGCCAGTAGATCGACGGAGGGGCAGGGGCCTGGAGAGACCCAGTACTTC
TRBJ2-3 NA NA TRBV12-3/TRBV12-4 CASSLDLDRDSYSGGTDTQYF TGTGCCAGCAGTTTAGATCTTGATCGGGACTCCTACTCGGGGGGCACAGATACGCAGTATTTT
TRBJ1-1 many NA TRBV7-8 CASSLLRNADTEAFF TGTGCCAGCAGCTTATTACGGAATGCGGACACTGAAGCTTTCTTT
TRBJ1-1 NA NA TRBV27 CASSITGHTEAFF TGTGCCAGCAGTATTACAGGTCACACTGAAGCTTTCTTT
TRBJ1-2 NA TRBD1 TRBV9 CASSARDRGLMVDGYTF TGTGCCAGCAGCGCCCGGGACAGGGGTCTTATGGTGGATGGCTACACCTTC
TRBJ1-4 few NA TRBV12-3/TRBV12-4 CASSSEGHPDGKLFF TGTGCCAGCAGTTCGGAGGGACACCCCGACGGAAAACTGTTTTTT
TRBJ2-7 few TRBD1 TRBV7-6 CASSLEETGDYEQYF TGTGCCAGCAGCTTAGAGGAGACAGGGGACTACGAGCAGTACTTC
TRBJ2-3 NA NA TRBV7-4 CASSLRAREF TGTGCCAGCAGCTTAAGGGCAAGAGAATTT
TRBJ1-5 NA TRBD1 TRBV6-6 CASSSGTGAYSNQHQHF TGTGCCAGCAGCTCCGGGACAGGGGCCTATAGCAATCAGCACCAGCATTTT
TRBJ2-7 many NA TRBV7-2 CASSRASYEQYF TGTGCCAGCAGCCGGGCCTCCTACGAGCAGTACTTC
TRBJ1-3 NA NA TRBV19 CASISWLSGNTIYF TGTGCCAGTATTTCATGGCTCTCTGGAAACACCATATATTTT
TRBJ2-1 once NA TRBV12-3/TRBV12-4 CASSPLAGELNEQFF TGTGCCAGCAGCCCTTTAGCAGGGGAGCTCAATGAGCAGTTCTTC
TRBJ2-1 NA NA TRBV6-2/TRBV6-3 CASIPGPILDSSYNEQFF TGTGCCAGCATCCCCGGGCCAATCCTGGACAGCTCCTACAATGAGCAGTTCTTC